The entry below gives a single T cell receptor beta chain sequence along with its context. The sample comes from a study of blood T cell repertoires in COVID-19. Across the study: Material from acute and convalescent COVID-19 was sourced from the United States, Italy and Spain. Sample material is recorded as cDNA or gDNA derived from T cells, B-cell-depleted T cells, or PBMCs.

This CDR3 spans 14 amino acids. V lost 7 bases, J lost 0 bases, and 10 bases lay in between. Looked up from germline, CDR1 is LNHDA and CDR2 is SQIVND (reference sequence). Using immunoSEQ multiplex PCR, the repertoire was profiled, and TCRdb retains in-frame clones only, with some absent. The table records 170,000 or so clones, nearly 80% of them present only once. Sequenced input: peripheral blood. The receptor comes from a woman in her seventies with acute or convalescent COVID-19. This rearrangement joins TRBV19 to TRBJ1-3; D remains unclear. DNA of the CDR3: TGTGCCAGTACCGCAGGCCCCTCTGGAAACACCATATATTTT. It is translated as CASTAGPSGNTIYF.